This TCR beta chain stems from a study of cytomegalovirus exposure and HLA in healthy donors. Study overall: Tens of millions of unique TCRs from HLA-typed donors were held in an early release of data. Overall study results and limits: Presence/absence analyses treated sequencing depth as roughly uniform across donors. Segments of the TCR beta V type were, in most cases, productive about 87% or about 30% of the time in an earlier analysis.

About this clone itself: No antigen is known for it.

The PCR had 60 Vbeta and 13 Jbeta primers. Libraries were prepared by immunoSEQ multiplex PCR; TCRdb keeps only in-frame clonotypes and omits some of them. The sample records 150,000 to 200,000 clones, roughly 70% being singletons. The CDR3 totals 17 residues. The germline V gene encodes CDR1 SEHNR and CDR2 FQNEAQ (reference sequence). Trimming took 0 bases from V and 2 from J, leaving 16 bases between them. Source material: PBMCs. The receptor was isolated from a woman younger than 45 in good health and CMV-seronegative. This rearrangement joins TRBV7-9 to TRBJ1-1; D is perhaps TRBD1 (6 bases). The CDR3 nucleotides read TGTGCCAGCAGCTTAGCTTTTTCGGAGACAGGCAACACTGAAGCTTTCTTT. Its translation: CASSLAFSETGNTEAFF.